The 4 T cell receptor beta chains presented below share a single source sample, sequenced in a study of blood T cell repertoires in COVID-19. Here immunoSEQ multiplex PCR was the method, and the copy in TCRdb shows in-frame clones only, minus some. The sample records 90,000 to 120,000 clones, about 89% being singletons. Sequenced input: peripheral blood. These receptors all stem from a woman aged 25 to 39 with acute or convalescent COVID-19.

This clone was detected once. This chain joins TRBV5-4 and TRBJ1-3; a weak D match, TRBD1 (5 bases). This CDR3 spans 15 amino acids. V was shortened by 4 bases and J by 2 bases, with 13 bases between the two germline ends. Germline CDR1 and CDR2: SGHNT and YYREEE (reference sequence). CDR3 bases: TGTGCCAGCAGCGTAGCAGGGTGGGCTGGAAACACCATATATTTT. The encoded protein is CASSVAGWAGNTIYF.

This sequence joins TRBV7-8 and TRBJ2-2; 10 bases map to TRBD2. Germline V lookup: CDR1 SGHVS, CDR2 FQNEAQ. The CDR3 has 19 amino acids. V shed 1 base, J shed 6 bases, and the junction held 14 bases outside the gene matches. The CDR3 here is CASSLVLLAGRGMAGELFF. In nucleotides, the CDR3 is TGTGCCAGCAGCTTAGTCTTACTAGCGGGGCGAGGGATGGCCGGGGAGCTGTTTTTT.

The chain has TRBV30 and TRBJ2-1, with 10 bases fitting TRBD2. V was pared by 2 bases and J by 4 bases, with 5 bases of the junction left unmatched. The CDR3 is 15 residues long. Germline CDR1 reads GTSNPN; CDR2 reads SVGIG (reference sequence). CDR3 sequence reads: CAWSPASGGYNEQFF. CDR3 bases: TGTGCCTGGAGTCCGGCTAGCGGGGGATACAATGAGCAGTTCTTC.

CDR3 in DNA: TGCGCCAGCAGCTTGGGTTTAGGCTACACCTTC. Amino acids: CASSLGLGYTF. The chain uses TRBV5-1 and TRBJ1-2; unclear D gene. The germline V gene encodes CDR1 SGHRS and CDR2 YFSETQ. V was cut by 0 bases and J by 8 bases, with 5 bases left in between. This CDR3 comprises 11 residues.